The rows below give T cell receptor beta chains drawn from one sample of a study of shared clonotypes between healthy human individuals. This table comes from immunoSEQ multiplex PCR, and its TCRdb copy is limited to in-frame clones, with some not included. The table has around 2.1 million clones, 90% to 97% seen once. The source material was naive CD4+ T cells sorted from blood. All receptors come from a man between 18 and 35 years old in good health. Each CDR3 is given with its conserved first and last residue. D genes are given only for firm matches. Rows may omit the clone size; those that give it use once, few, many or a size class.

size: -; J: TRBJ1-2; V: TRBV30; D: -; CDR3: CAWSTAGGYTF; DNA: TGTGCCTGGAGCACTGCTGGGGGCTACACCTTC
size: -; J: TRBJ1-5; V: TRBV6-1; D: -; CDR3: CASSERGDNQPQHF; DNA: TGTGCCAGCAGTGAACGAGGGGACAATCAGCCCCAGCATTTT
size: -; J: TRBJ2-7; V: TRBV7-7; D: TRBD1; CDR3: CASSSGTGAIEQYF; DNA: TGTGCTAGCAGTTCCGGGACAGGGGCGATCGAGCAGTACTTC
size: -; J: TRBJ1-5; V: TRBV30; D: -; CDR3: CAWSVSRNQPQHF; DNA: TGTGCCTGGAGTGTATCGCGGAATCAGCCCCAGCATTTT
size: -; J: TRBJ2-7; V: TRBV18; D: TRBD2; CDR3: CASSRLAENYEQYF; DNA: TGTGCCAGCTCACGACTAGCGGAAAACTACGAGCAGTACTTC
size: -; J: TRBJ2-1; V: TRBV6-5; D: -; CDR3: CASSRQATYNEQFF; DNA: TGTGCCAGCAGTCGACAGGCTACCTACAATGAGCAGTTCTTC
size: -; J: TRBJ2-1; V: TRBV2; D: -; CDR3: CASSRDTSSYNEQFF; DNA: TGTGCCAGCAGTCGGGACACGAGCTCCTACAATGAGCAGTTCTTC
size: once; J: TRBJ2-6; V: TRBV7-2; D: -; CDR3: CASSLAGPSGANVLTF; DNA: TGTGCCAGCAGCTTAGCTGGGCCCTCTGGGGCCAACGTCCTGACTTTC
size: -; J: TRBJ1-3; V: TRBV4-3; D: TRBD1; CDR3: CASSQQLQGVGNTIYF; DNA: TGCGCCAGCAGCCAACAACTACAGGGGGTTGGAAACACCATATATTTT
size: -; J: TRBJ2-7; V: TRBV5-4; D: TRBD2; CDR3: CASSRTSGSSYEQYF; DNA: TGTGCCAGCAGCCGGACTAGCGGCAGCTCCTACGAGCAGTACTTC
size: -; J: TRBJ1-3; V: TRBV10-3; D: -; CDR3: CAITRGGGGNTIYF; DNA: TGTGCCATCACCCGAGGGGGAGGTGGAAACACCATATATTTT
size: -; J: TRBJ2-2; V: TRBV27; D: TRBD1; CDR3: CASRFGTGAPTGELFF; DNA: TGTGCCAGCAGATTCGGGACAGGGGCGCCCACCGGGGAGCTGTTTTTT
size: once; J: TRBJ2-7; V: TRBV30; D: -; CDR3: CAWSEGIYYEQYF; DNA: TGTGCCTGGAGCGAGGGGATCTACTACGAGCAGTACTTC
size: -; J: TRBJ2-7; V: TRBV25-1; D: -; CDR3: CASSESLTGSYEQYF; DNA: TGTGCCAGCAGTGAATCCCTAACAGGCTCCTACGAGCAGTACTTC
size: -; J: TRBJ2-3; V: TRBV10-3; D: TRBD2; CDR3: CAISESGAQRGADTQYF; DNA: TGTGCCATCAGTGAGTCGGGGGCACAGCGGGGGGCAGATACGCAGTATTTT
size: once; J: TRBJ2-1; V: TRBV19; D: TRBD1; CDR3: CASTSRQGAHNEQFF; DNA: TGTGCCAGTACCTCTCGACAGGGGGCTCACAATGAGCAGTTCTTC
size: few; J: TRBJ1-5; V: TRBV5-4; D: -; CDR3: CASSLEVNQPQHF; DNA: TGTGCCAGCAGCTTGGAGGTTAACCAGCCCCAGCATTTT
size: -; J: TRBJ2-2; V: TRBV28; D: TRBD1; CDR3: CASRSQGSGELFF; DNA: TGTGCCAGCAGGTCACAGGGGTCCGGGGAGCTGTTTTTT
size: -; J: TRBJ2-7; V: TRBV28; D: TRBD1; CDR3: CASSPGTDVRSYEQYF; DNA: TGTGCCAGCAGTCCCGGGACAGATGTTCGCTCCTACGAGCAGTACTTC
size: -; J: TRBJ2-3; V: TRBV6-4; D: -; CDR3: CASSVGFTDTQYF; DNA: TGTGCCAGCAGTGTCGGTTTCACAGATACGCAGTATTTT
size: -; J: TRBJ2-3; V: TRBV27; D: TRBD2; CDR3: CASWREGRLLEQYF; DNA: TGTGCCAGTTGGCGGGAGGGAAGGTTACTCGAGCAGTATTTT
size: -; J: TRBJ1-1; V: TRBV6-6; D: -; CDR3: CASSLTRGPWNTEAFF; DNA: TGTGCCAGCAGTCTAACACGAGGTCCATGGAACACTGAAGCTTTCTTT
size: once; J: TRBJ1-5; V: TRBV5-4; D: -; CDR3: CASSPGPGQLPSNSNQPQHF; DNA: TGTGCCAGCAGCCCCGGACCGGGACAACTCCCCAGCAATAGCAATCAGCCCCAGCATTTT
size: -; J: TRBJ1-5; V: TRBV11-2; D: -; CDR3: CASSPSENQPQHF; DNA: TGTGCCAGCAGCCCCTCAGAAAATCAGCCCCAGCATTTT
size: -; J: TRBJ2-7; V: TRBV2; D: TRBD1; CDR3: CASKFQDRSYEQYF; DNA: TGTGCCAGCAAATTCCAGGACAGGTCCTACGAGCAGTACTTC